The rows below give T cell receptor beta chains drawn from one sample of a study of T cells after yellow fever vaccination. TCRdb fed the 5' RACE reads into MiXCR, producing one record per CDR3 protein. Among some 350,000 distinct CDR3 sequences, about 9.5% were seen once, and the ten largest hold roughly 17%. The sample here was PBMCs, taken on the day of the first yellow fever vaccination. Source of these receptors: a man aged 18 to 35 who received the YFV17D yellow fever vaccine. Both conserved end residues are part of each CDR3. Fields, in order: J gene, clone size, V gene, D gene, CDR3 DNA, CDR3 protein. D genes are given only for firm matches. The size field is filled for only some rows; it gives once, few, many or a size class.

j_gene: TRBJ1-2; abundance: -; v_gene: TRBV4-3; d_gene: TRBD1; CDR3nt: TGCGCCAGCAGCCGATCCCCAGGCAGAGGGGGCATAAATGGCTACACCTTC; CDR3aa: CASSRSPGRGGINGYTF
j_gene: TRBJ1-5; abundance: few; v_gene: TRBV5-1; d_gene: -; CDR3nt: TGCGCCAGCAGCCCTAGGGGGGTTAGCAATCAGCCCCAGCATTTT; CDR3aa: CASSPRGVSNQPQHF
j_gene: TRBJ1-5; abundance: few; v_gene: TRBV6-1; d_gene: TRBD1; CDR3nt: TGTGCCAGCAGTGCCTGGACAGGGGGCAGGCGGTACAATCAGCCCCAGCATTTT; CDR3aa: CASSAWTGGRRYNQPQHF
j_gene: TRBJ2-4; abundance: few; v_gene: TRBV12-5; d_gene: -; CDR3nt: TGTGCTAGTGGTTTGTTTAGCTTATTAGCCAAAAACATTCAGTACTTC; CDR3aa: CASGLFSLLAKNIQYF
j_gene: TRBJ2-7; abundance: few; v_gene: TRBV6-1; d_gene: TRBD1; CDR3nt: TGTGCCAGCAGTCCTGGGACAGGGCACGAGCAGTACTTC; CDR3aa: CASSPGTGHEQYF
j_gene: TRBJ1-1; abundance: many; v_gene: TRBV7-9; d_gene: -; CDR3nt: TGTGCCAGCAGCCCCGGGCAGAAGAACACTGAAGCTTTCTTT; CDR3aa: CASSPGQKNTEAFF
j_gene: TRBJ2-7; abundance: -; v_gene: TRBV4-1; d_gene: -; CDR3nt: TGCGCCAGCAGCCACCTCCCTTGGGACCGCCCCCCATACGAGCAGTACTTC; CDR3aa: CASSHLPWDRPPYEQYF
j_gene: TRBJ2-7; abundance: -; v_gene: TRBV12-5; d_gene: -; CDR3nt: TGTGCTAGTGCCCGGGGACTCTACGAGCAGTACTTC; CDR3aa: CASARGLYEQYF
j_gene: TRBJ2-5; abundance: few; v_gene: TRBV12-3/TRBV12-4; d_gene: -; CDR3nt: TGTGCCAGCAGTACCACTGAAGAGACCCAGTACTTC; CDR3aa: CASSTTEETQYF
j_gene: TRBJ2-5; abundance: -; v_gene: TRBV18; d_gene: TRBD2; CDR3nt: TGTGCCAGCTCACCCGACTGGCGGGGGGGCCTTGGAGAGACCCAGTACTTC; CDR3aa: CASSPDWRGGLGETQYF
j_gene: TRBJ2-4; abundance: -; v_gene: TRBV7-6; d_gene: -; CDR3nt: TGTGCCAGCAGCCGATTGGACAGTTGCATTCAGTACTTC; CDR3aa: CASSRLDSCIQYF
j_gene: TRBJ2-7; abundance: -; v_gene: TRBV13; d_gene: TRBD2; CDR3nt: TGTGCCAGCAGCTTTAGGACTAGAACCTACGAGCAGTACTTC; CDR3aa: CASSFRTRTYEQYF
j_gene: TRBJ1-2; abundance: -; v_gene: TRBV11-2; d_gene: -; CDR3nt: TGTGCCAGCAGCTTAAACCGGGATGGTGGCTACACCTTC; CDR3aa: CASSLNRDGGYTF
j_gene: TRBJ2-5; abundance: few; v_gene: TRBV24-1; d_gene: -; CDR3nt: TGTGCCACCAGTGCAGGCGCAAACCAAGAGACCCAGTACTTC; CDR3aa: CATSAGANQETQYF
j_gene: TRBJ2-5; abundance: many; v_gene: TRBV19; d_gene: -; CDR3nt: TGTGCCAGTAGTATAGCCGGTACCTTGTACCAAGAGACCCAGTACTTC; CDR3aa: CASSIAGTLYQETQYF
j_gene: TRBJ2-7; abundance: few; v_gene: TRBV5-5; d_gene: -; CDR3nt: TGTGCCAGCAGAGCAGCCATGAGACTGGGAAGCTACGAGCAGTACTTC; CDR3aa: CASRAAMRLGSYEQYF
j_gene: TRBJ2-1; abundance: -; v_gene: TRBV27; d_gene: -; CDR3nt: TGTGCCAGCAGTTCCGAGGAGGCCAATGAGCAGTTCTTC; CDR3aa: CASSSEEANEQFF
j_gene: TRBJ2-2; abundance: -; v_gene: TRBV3-1; d_gene: -; CDR3nt: TGTGCCAGCGACTCAGGGGCCACGAACACCGGGGAGCTGTTTTTT; CDR3aa: CASDSGATNTGELFF
j_gene: TRBJ1-3; abundance: -; v_gene: TRBV4-1; d_gene: -; CDR3nt: TGCGCCAGCAGCCAAGGGTTTATGCGCTCTGGAAACACCATATATTTT; CDR3aa: CASSQGFMRSGNTIYF
j_gene: TRBJ1-1; abundance: -; v_gene: TRBV25-1; d_gene: -; CDR3nt: TGTGCCAGCAGTGATTGGGGGGGCACTGAAGCTTTCTTT; CDR3aa: CASSDWGGTEAFF
j_gene: TRBJ1-1; abundance: -; v_gene: TRBV14; d_gene: -; CDR3nt: TGTGCCAGCAGCCAAGATTTGGGAACAGCAAACACTGAAGCTTTCTTT; CDR3aa: CASSQDLGTANTEAFF
j_gene: TRBJ2-5; abundance: -; v_gene: TRBV4-3; d_gene: -; CDR3nt: TGCGCCAGCAGCCAAGAGAGGGGTTTGGAGACCCAGTACTTC; CDR3aa: CASSQERGLETQYF
j_gene: TRBJ2-1; abundance: few; v_gene: TRBV5-4; d_gene: TRBD2; CDR3nt: TGTGCCAGCAGCTTGGCTAGCGGGGATGATGAGCAGTTCTTC; CDR3aa: CASSLASGDDEQFF
j_gene: TRBJ1-3; abundance: few; v_gene: TRBV28; d_gene: -; CDR3nt: TGTGCCAGCAGTTTATTTTTGGGGGGCCAAGGAAACACCATATATTTT; CDR3aa: CASSLFLGGQGNTIYF
j_gene: TRBJ2-1; abundance: few; v_gene: TRBV9; d_gene: TRBD2; CDR3nt: TGTGCCAGCAGCGGAGATTCTAGCGGGGGGCCATACAATGAGCAGTTCTTC; CDR3aa: CASSGDSSGGPYNEQFF
j_gene: TRBJ2-3; abundance: few; v_gene: TRBV10-3; d_gene: -; CDR3nt: TGTGCCATCAGTGGGAACACAGATACGCAGTATTTT; CDR3aa: CAISGNTDTQYF
j_gene: TRBJ1-1; abundance: few; v_gene: TRBV18; d_gene: -; CDR3nt: TGTGCCAGCTCACCACTAAACCTGAACACTGAAGCTTTCTTT; CDR3aa: CASSPLNLNTEAFF